The sequence of this T cell receptor (beta chain) was determined in a study of long-term antiretroviral therapy in people with HIV. General study results and limits: Pre-ART expanded TRB clones stayed dominant throughout, though often decreasing after ART.

CDR1 and CDR2 (germline): MGHRA, YSYEKL. This CDR3 is built from 13 residues. V was cut by 0 bases and J by 8 bases, with 10 bases left in between. This clone was seen more than once but under ten times. Its antigen is not known. No fewer than two post-ART and no fewer than one pre-ART PBMC samples existed for each donor. United States facilities provided treatment to all participants with HIV. Investigators performed immunoSEQ version v3.0 at survey level. TCRdb keeps only in-frame clones here, not all; method: immunoSEQ multiplex PCR. The table shows around 26,000 clones, with around 80% occurring only once.

This receptor was identified in a woman in her thirties or forties with HIV. The chain couples TRBV4-1 to TRBJ1-2; D is uncertain. The sequenced sample was unsorted PBMCs, obtained 0.5 years after starting antiretroviral therapy. The CDR3 is CASSQDRAQGYTF. The CDR3 DNA reads as TGCGCCAGCAGCCAAGATCGGGCCCAAGGCTACACCTTC.